The clone carrying this T cell receptor (beta chain) was detected a few times. Its target is not known. One heparinised blood draw, averaging approximately 120 mL, came from each donor. CD4+ naive, central memory, regulatory and stem cell-like memory cells were sorted via CD45RO/CCR7/CD25/CD127/CD95/CD27. This entry belongs to a study of beta chain features in type 1 diabetes. CDR1 and CDR2 (germline): SGHTA, FQGNSA. The V end was cut by 10 bases, the J end by 1 base, with 9 bases between. The CDR3 length is 12 residues. Study-level points and caveats: Patients with type 1 diabetes showed fewer VDJ junction insertions and more deletions. TCRB rearrangement may or may not be influenced by HLA type; here this remained unresolved.

Sequencing targeted expressed TCRB transcripts, as all isolated RNA had been reverse transcribed. Repertoires were generated with immunoSEQ multiplex PCR, while TCRdb's copy carries only in-frame clones and drops some. The data contain 430,000 or so clones, about an eighth of them singletons. This sequence was found in a young woman in good health. The source material was naive CD4+ T cells from blood. The chain has TRBV7-2 and TRBJ2-3; D is undetermined. CDR3 in DNA: TGTGCCACCGGGTGGGGCACAGATACGCAGTATTTT. It encodes CATGWGTDTQYF.